Given below is one T cell receptor (beta chain) in context. This clonotype has a handful of counts. The specificity of this receptor is unknown. One base away there is no much larger clone; base qualities are not given. This specimen comes from a study of T cells after yellow fever vaccination (dated by TCRdb to the late 2010s). Broadly, across the study: The SMART-Seq v4 Ultra Low Input RNA kit was used to prepare libraries from fractions with low cell numbers. Blood samples were taken at several timepoints before and after primary and secondary immunization, and bulk PBMC replicates and cell subsets were isolated. Bulk TCR alpha and beta repertoires were sequenced longitudinally to track T-cell clones before and after primary and booster YFV17D yellow fever vaccination. Two healthy male donors, one aged 18 to 29 and one aged 30 to 40 years, made up the cohort. Study-wide findings and limitations: Because only two donors were included in the study, the extent to which the findings can be generalized is limited. Computational filtering was needed because FACS-sorted repertoires could contain abundant contaminating clonotypes from the bulk population. A small share of clonotypes was detected in both CD4 and CD8 compartments, with the overlap likely arising from convergent recombination. The secondary T-cell response was found to be weaker but faster than the primary response, with a peak reached on day 5 rather than on day 15. After the booster, most of the clones that had expanded following primary vaccination were detected again (almost 98% of CD4 and around 88% of CD8), which suggests that memory was broadly maintained.

Synthesis of TCR cDNA relied on 5'RACE template switching, a step that introduced a universal primer site along with unique molecular identifiers. Priming of cDNA synthesis was performed from both the TCR alpha and TCR beta constant segments. Library amplification involved two PCR steps, and the second step added sample barcodes and sequencing adapters. Sequencing of libraries was done on Illumina HiSeq 2500 (2x100 bp) or NovaSeq (2x150 bp). The original methods were these. Demultiplexing of reads and collapsing into UMI consensus sequences were performed with MIGEC, and V(D)J alignment was carried out with MiXCR. Using edgeR on replicate PBMC samples, clonotypes were called vaccine-responding if FDR was below 0.01 and the log2 fold change was above 5 up to day 15. CD4 or CD8 identity was assigned to each bulk clonotype according to whether the clonotype was present at higher abundance in the sequenced CD4 repertoire or the sequenced CD8 repertoire. TCRdb reworked the public reads: Q25 trimming with fastp, MiXCR clone assembly, productive beta chains retained. Rows merge per CDR3 protein into single entries with the most common DNA and genes. These V and J calls derive from TCRdb rather than the authors' analysis. The sample table lists more than 450,000 distinct CDR3 sequences, just over 20% of them with a count of one. The ten top clones hold about a sixth of the sample.

The CDR3 contains 12 residues, cysteine and phenylalanine counted. The only DNA kept is the CDR3, 36 bases in frame from the first base. The V end loses 3 bases and the J end loses 9 bases, and a stretch of 9 bases separates them. The germline V gene (reference sequence) supplies CDR1 GTSNPN and CDR2 SVGIG. The label giving this sample's treatment or condition can be read as: live attenuated yellow fever vaccine strain. At each blood-draw timepoint, two biological replicates of bulk PBMCs were obtained. A standard Ficoll-Paque protocol was used to isolate PBMCs from peripheral blood. TriZol was used to extract RNA from bulk PBMCs, from CD4 and CD8 fractions, and from dextramer-positive and dextramer-negative fractions.

The rearrangement combines TRBV30 with TRBJ1-6; the D gene is possibly TRBD1, with 5 bases matching. The TCR was taken from a man aged 18 to 35 who received the YFV17D yellow fever vaccine. The specimen was PBMCs, collected about 20 days after the first yellow fever vaccination. Read as DNA, the sequence is TGTGCCTGGAGGGGGGATGGTTCACCCCTCCACTTT. This encodes CAWRGDGSPLHF.